This record covers a single TCR beta chain. Its cognate antigen has yet to be identified. Base quality data are lacking; no much larger clone is found one base away. The data were obtained in a study of CD8 T cells in Susac syndrome (dated 2019 in TCRdb). A note on the overall study: Repertoire sequencing was used to test whether CD8+ T cell activation and differentiation in Susac syndrome was antigen driven. The study compared CD8+ T cell repertoire clonality among 12 healthy donors, roughly 14 Susac syndrome patients and some 16 multiple sclerosis patients. Paper-wide results and their limitations: The number of individuals in the TCR sequencing and HLA analysis was acknowledged as relatively small.

For CDR1 and CDR2, the germline V gene (reference sequence) lists GTSNPN and SVGIG. The CDR3 spans 12 residues, from the cysteine through the phenylalanine. The read is trimmed to its CDR3 DNA, 36 bases read in frame from base 1. The V and J ends are trimmed by 4 bases and 4 bases, leaving 10 bases between them. RNA was extracted using the RNeasy kit, and roughly 0.5 to 1 microgram was reverse transcribed with random hexamers. The immunoSEQ multiplex PCR assay, which covers 54 Vbeta and 13 Jbeta segments, was used to amplify TCR beta CDR3 regions. PCR amplification bias was corrected by using a synthetic template baseline for primer optimization and computational correction. As for the authors' bioinformatics: Reads were assigned to V, D and J genes according to IMGT and analyzed in immunoSEQ Analyzer, with only productive sequences retained. To calculate clonality, Shannon entropy was normalized by log2 of the number of productive unique sequences and then subtracted from one. For each patient and control, public and private clones were evaluated among the 100 most prevalent clones. A clone was defined as Susac-specific if it was absent from the healthy and MS cohorts, from about 1,100 published viral clones and from other ImmuneACCESS disease sequences. TCRdb handled the public reads itself, with Q25 trimming in fastp and clone calling in MiXCR, and kept productive beta chains. Each entry is one CDR3 protein sequence, shown with its most common DNA and genes. TCRdb's processing, not the authors' own work, is the source of the V and J calls. Within this sample are 330,000 or so distinct CDR3 sequences, with around 85% of them counted one time only. The ten most abundant clones make up roughly 0.22% of the sample.

High-throughput TCR beta sequencing profiled peripheral blood CD8+ and CD4+ T cells from healthy donors, Susac syndrome patients and multiple sclerosis patients. The multiple sclerosis controls were treatment-naive patients whose relapsing-remitting disease, either stable or active, fulfilled the revised McDonald criteria. CD8+ TEMRA cells were enriched by FACS, while bulk CD8+ and CD4+ T cells were purified by magnetic negative isolation. Blood was collected in EDTA tubes and processed within 24 hours, with PBMCs isolated through density gradient centrifugation. PBMCs destined for TCR sequencing were cryopreserved in liquid nitrogen and later thawed in a 37 °C water bath. The sorted or isolated CD4+, CD8+ and CD8+ TEMRA cells had a purity of 90% or higher.

The chain was built from TRBV30 and TRBJ2-5; the D gene is possibly TRBD2, with 6 bases matching. The source is a human donor with multiple sclerosis. The sequenced sample was CD8+ T cells from PBMCs. The nucleotide sequence reads TGTGCCTGGACCGAAGCGGGAGAGACCCAGTACTTC. This is translated as CAWTEAGETQYF.